A single sample is the source of the 18 T cell receptor beta chains below, sequenced in a study of T cells in Graves' hyperthyroidism and ophthalmopathy. Using RNA transcripts as the source, TCR beta CDR3 regions were amplified. HTBI primers were used for first-round RT-PCR of the TCR CDR3. MiXCR was run by TCRdb on the multiplex PCR reads, yielding one entry per CDR3 protein. The sample shows 650,000 to 800,000 distinct CDR3 sequences, about 45% of them seen only once. The sequenced sample consisted of peripheral blood or thyroid tissue (not recorded which). These receptors were obtained from an adult man with Graves' disease, either hyperthyroidism or ophthalmopathy (not recorded which).

The chain employs TRBV5-1 and TRBJ2-2; D gene uncertain. Germline V CDR1 and CDR2: SGHRS, YFSETQ. The CDR3 is made up of 13 amino acids. Trimming pared 3 bases from V and 8 bases from J, leaving 11 bases between. The CDR3 region is CASSSRSVGELFF. The CDR3 coding sequence is TGCGCCAGCAGCTCCAGGTCGGTGGGGGAGCTGTTTTTT.

J is TRBJ2-7 and V is TRBV7-2, with 7 nucleotides matching TRBD1. V shed 1 base and J 2 bases; nucleotides not matched to a gene: 5. This CDR3 is built from 15 residues. Germline-derived CDR1 and CDR2 are SGHTA and FQGNSA. The CDR3 sequence is CASSLERGQPYEQYF. CDR3 sequence (DNA): TGTGCCAGCAGCTTAGAGAGGGGACAGCCCTACGAGCAGTACTTC. Together with reference TRBV7-2 and TRBJ2-7, the CDR3 gives the full variable domain: GAGVSQSPSNKVTEKGKDVELRCDPISGHTALYWYRQSLGQGLEFLIYFQGNSAPDKSGLPSDRFSAERTGGSVSTLTIQRTQQEDSAVYLCASSLERGQPYEQYFGPGTRLTVT.

This chain joins TRBV25-1 and TRBJ1-3; TRBD1 matches at 7 bases. The CDR3 length is 16 residues. Germline lookup yields CDR1 MGHDK and CDR2 SYGVNS. V dropped 4 bases and J dropped 0; count of bases not matched to a gene: 6. The chain's CDR3 is CASSAEQGSSGNTIYF. The CDR3, as DNA: TGTGCCAGCAGTGCAGAACAGGGGAGCTCTGGAAACACCATATATTTT.

This clonotype was counted only a few times. The CDR3 DNA reads TGTGCCAGCAGTTCCTTAACCAGGGGCAACACTGAAGCTTTCTTT. Protein sequence: CASSSLTRGNTEAFF. The V call is TRBV7-9, the J call TRBJ1-1; D possibly corresponds to TRBD1 (6 bases). Germline lookup yields CDR1 SEHNR and CDR2 FQNEAQ (reference sequence). The CDR3 has 15 residues. Trimming took 6 bases from V and 2 from J, leaving 16 bases between them.

This chain uses TRBV9 with TRBJ2-5, with 9 bases matching TRBD2. In germline, CDR1 is SGDLS, CDR2 YYNGEE. V trimming: 2 bases; J trimming: 4 bases; junction bases outside the gene matches: 6. This CDR3 spans 15 amino acids. The CDR3, as DNA: TGTGCCAGCAGCGTTACAGCGGGGGGTGCAGAGACCCAGTACTTC. Protein: CASSVTAGGAETQYF.

This clonotype occurred a few times. DNA of the CDR3: TGTGCCAGCAGTTTGGCGGGGGGCCATAATCAGCCCCAGCATTTT. This encodes CASSLAGGHNQPQHF. This chain uses TRBV12-3 or TRBV12-4 with TRBJ1-5, with a tentative D call TRBD1 (6 bases). Between the trimmed V and J ends, which lost 3 bases and 4 bases, there was a span of 13 bases. The CDR3 contains 15 residues.

Note on this clonotype: The junction departs from the called germline gene at one end, perhaps through a read error. The rearrangement uses TRBV6-5 and TRBJ1-1, with D unresolved. This CDR3 is 13 amino acids long. Germline V gives CDR1 MNHEY, CDR2 SVGAGI. CDR3 coding DNA: TGTGCCATCAGTTCCTCGTCGAACACTGAAGCTTTCTTT. Residues: CAISSSSNTEAFF.

This clonotype has a single count. V gene TRBV7-9 combines with J gene TRBJ1-2, with 8 bases that match TRBD1. CDR1 and CDR2 (germline): SEHNR, FQNEAQ (reference sequence). CDR3 length: 14 amino acids. J lost 10 bases, V lost 5 bases, and 12 bases had no gene match. CDR3 bases: TGTGCCAGCAGCCACATGACCGGGACAGGAATCTACACCTTC. Its protein is CASSHMTGTGIYTF.

The chain has TRBV30 and TRBJ1-1; no definite D call. The CDR3 has 12 residues. V lost 4 bases and J 5 bases, leaving 11 bases between the germline ends. The germline CDR1 and CDR2 sequences are GTSNPN and SVGIG (reference sequence). This chain's CDR3 is CAWTQPGTEAFF. CDR3 DNA: TGTGCCTGGACACAGCCGGGAACTGAAGCTTTCTTT.

The CDR3 sequence: CASSYRGAEAFF. CDR3 DNA: TGTGCCAGCAGCTACAGGGGTGCTGAAGCTTTCTTT. The chain is built from TRBV2 and TRBJ1-1, with TRBD1 identical over 7 bases. Germline V gene lookup returns CDR1 SNHLY and CDR2 FYNNEI. CDR3 length equals 12 residues. With V trimmed by 6 bases and J by 6 bases, 4 bases remained unmatched.

About this clonotype itself: A read error may account for a junction end that differs from germline. V gene TRBV2 combines with J gene TRBJ1-4; 9 bases align to TRBD1. Germline V CDR1 and CDR2: SNHLY, FYNNEI. CDR3 length: 15 residues. DNA for the CDR3: TGTGCCAGCAGGGAAGAGACAGGGGGTCTCGAAAAACTGTTTTTT. This translates into CASREETGGLEKLFF.

This clonotype was counted a single time. J is TRBJ1-2 and V is TRBV7-2; D not resolved. Germline V gene data show CDR1 as SGHTA and CDR2 as FQGNSA. The germline V and J ends were trimmed by 5 bases and 2 bases, with 15 bases remaining between them. The CDR3 has 15 amino acids. CDR3 coding DNA: TGTGCCAGCAGCGAGGCGGGAGGGAGGAACTATGGCTACACCTTC. It specifies CASSEAGGRNYGYTF.

The chain joins TRBV7-3 to TRBJ1-1; 8 nucleotides line up with TRBD1. Trimming took 4 bases from V and 5 from J; bases not matched to a gene: 9. The CDR3 sequence is 15 residues long. Per germline, CDR1 SGHTA and CDR2 FQGTGA. The CDR3 DNA reads TGTGCCAGCAGCTCGCTAGACAGGGGATGGACTGAAGCTTTCTTT. This encodes CASSSLDRGWTEAFF.

Many counts were recorded for this clonotype. This chain uses TRBV7-2 with TRBJ2-7; no clear D. Between the trimmed V and J ends, which lost 4 bases and 3 bases, there was a span of 7 bases. The CDR3 is 12 amino acids. Germline values: CDR1 SGHTA, CDR2 FQGNSA. The CDR3 here is CASSSRFYEQYF. DNA of the CDR3: TGTGCCAGCAGCTCACGCTTCTACGAGCAGTACTTC.

The chain has TRBV29-1 and TRBJ1-1; 9 nucleotides align to TRBD1. In germline, CDR1 is SQVTM, CDR2 ANQGSEA. The ends lost 6 bases at V and 0 bases at J; junction bases unmatched: 11. The CDR3 totals 16 residues. The CDR3 DNA sequence: TGCAGCGTAGACAGGGACAGGGTATCCATGAACACTGAAGCTTTCTTT. It codes for CSVDRDRVSMNTEAFF.

In this sample, this clonotype turned up many times. The rearrangement links TRBV29-1 to TRBJ1-2; D perhaps matches TRBD1 (5 bases). Trimming took off 4 bases at V and 6 bases at J, with 12 bases between the two ends. Germline V gene lookup returns CDR1 SQVTM and CDR2 ANQGSEA. The CDR3 covers 12 residues. The CDR3 nucleotides read TGCAGCGTTGTCTCGGTACAGGATGGCTACACCTTC. This translates into CSVVSVQDGYTF.

This clonotype was detected a few times. J is TRBJ1-2 and V is TRBV12-3 or TRBV12-4, with unresolved D. V was cut by 9 bases and J by 4 bases, with 24 bases left in between. The CDR3 loop spans 16 amino acids. CDR3 residues: CARDPQDHRLIYGYTF. The CDR3 DNA follows: TGTGCCAGGGACCCACAAGACCACAGACTTATCTATGGCTACACCTTC.

This clonotype showed up many times. At one boundary the junction diverges from the germline segment, which might be a read error. J is TRBJ2-5 and V is TRBV7-7; tentative D call: TRBD1 (5 bases). Germline CDR1 is SSHAT and CDR2 is FNYEAQ (reference sequence). This CDR3 contains 16 residues. The chain's CDR3 is CASSLGLQGSQETQYF. CDR3 in DNA: TGTGCTAGCAGCTTAGGTCTTCAGGGATCCCAAGAGACCCAGTACTTC. Full variable domain (outside the CDR3, taken from reference TRBV7-7 and TRBJ2-5): GAGVSQSPRYKVTKRGQDVTLRCDPISSHATLYWYQQALGQGPEFLTYFNYEAQPDKSGLPSDRFSAERPEGSISTLTIQRTEQRDSAMYRCASSLGLQGSQETQYFGPGTRLLVL.